What follows are 23 T cell receptor beta chains derived from one specimen sequenced in a study of shared clonotypes between healthy human individuals. The repertoire was sequenced with immunoSEQ multiplex PCR; TCRdb's copy has only in-frame clones and lacks some. Seen here are over 2,000,000 clones, about 93% observed once, and the top ten hold approximately 1.6%. Naive CD8 cells comprised CD45RO-negative, CCR7-positively selected cells, excluding terminally differentiated effector memory CD45RA+ cells. The sample consisted of naive CD8+ T cells from PBMCs. These receptors came from a man between 18 and 35 years old in good health. Some clones in this sample may be carry-over from other donors' samples.

This chain uses TRBV7-9 with TRBJ1-2, with a weak D call TRBD1 (5 bases). The CDR3 has 16 amino acids. The germline CDR1 and CDR2 sequences are SEHNR and FQNEAQ (reference sequence). Trimming shortened V by 5 bases and J by 2 bases, and 18 bases separated the two germline ends. The CDR3 nucleotides are TGTGCCAGCAGCGACAGAAAGCCCGACCGGAACTATGGCTACACCTTC. This sequence encodes CASSDRKPDRNYGYTF.

The chain joins TRBV7-9 to TRBJ1-1, with no clear D. There are 11 residues in the CDR3. CDR1 is SEHNR, CDR2 FQNEAQ, per germline (reference sequence). V lost 5 bases and J lost 6, with 7 bases in between. This CDR3 is CASSVLPEAFF. DNA for the CDR3: TGTGCCAGCAGCGTGCTCCCTGAAGCTTTCTTT.

The V and J genes are TRBV5-1 and TRBJ2-5; D is unresolved. The germline V and J ends were trimmed by 3 bases and 4 bases, with 13 bases remaining between them. Germline CDR1 reads SGHRS; CDR2 reads YFSETQ. The CDR3 is made up of 14 amino acids. CDR3 region: CASSWVDLRETQYF. CDR3 DNA: TGCGCCAGCAGCTGGGTCGACTTGAGAGAGACCCAGTACTTC.

This sequence joins TRBV4-3 and TRBJ2-3; TRBD1 matches at 7 bases. In germline, CDR1 is LGHNA, CDR2 YSLEER. CDR3 length: 16 amino acids. The V segment lost 3 bases and the J segment 6 bases; nucleotides outside the gene matches: 12. The CDR3 sequence is CASSHTSTGKLDTQYF. In DNA, the CDR3 is TGCGCCAGCAGCCATACCTCGACAGGGAAATTGGATACGCAGTATTTT.

The V call is TRBV28, the J call TRBJ2-3, with 10 bases aligning to TRBD2. After removal of 5 bases from V and 5 bases from J, the junction contained 13 bases not matched to a gene. The CDR3 has 17 residues. The germline V gene encodes CDR1 MDHEN and CDR2 SYDVKM. The CDR3 DNA is TGTGCCAGCAGTGGCAACCTACTAGCGGGGAGGGTAGATACGCAGTATTTT. This sequence encodes CASSGNLLAGRVDTQYF. Combining the CDR3 with reference TRBV28 and TRBJ2-3 gives the whole variable domain DVKVTQSSRYLVKRTGEKVFLECVQDMDHENMFWYRQDPGLGLRLIYFSYDVKMKEKGDIPEGYSVSREKKERFSLILESASTNQTSMYLCASSGNLLAGRVDTQYFGPGTRLTVL.

The V and J genes are TRBV27 and TRBJ2-1; 7 bases line up with TRBD1. V gave up 7 bases and J gave up 4 bases; unmatched junction bases: 13. Germline V gives CDR1 MNHEY, CDR2 SMNVEV (reference sequence). This CDR3 is built from 16 residues. The CDR3 sequence is CASIQQGFGGYNEQFF. As DNA, the CDR3 is TGTGCCAGCATCCAACAGGGGTTTGGTGGATACAATGAGCAGTTCTTC.

The chain couples TRBV10-3 to TRBJ1-1; no definite D call. V lost 0 bases and J lost 0, with 11 bases in between. Germline CDR1 ENHRY, CDR2 SYGVKD. The CDR3 is 16 amino acids. CDR3 residues: CAISESGGPMNTEAFF. For the CDR3, the DNA is TGTGCCATCAGTGAGTCCGGTGGGCCCATGAACACTGAAGCTTTCTTT.

V is TRBV27 and J is TRBJ2-4, with a tentative D call TRBD2 (7 bases). Trimming pared 3 bases from V and 6 bases from J, leaving 15 bases between. Germline loops: CDR1 MNHEY, CDR2 SMNVEV (reference sequence). CDR3 length: 15 amino acids. Here the CDR3 DNA reads TGTGCCAGCAGTTTCGACGGGGGGCATAGAAACATTCAGTACTTC. Protein: CASSFDGGHRNIQYF.

The CDR3 bases are TGTGCCAGCAGCTTCGGGACAGAGAATTACGAGCAGTACTTC. As protein: CASSFGTENYEQYF. The gene calls are TRBV11-1 and TRBJ2-7; 7 bases fit TRBD1. J gave up 4 bases and V 3 bases, and 6 bases lay outside the gene matches. CDR1 and CDR2 from the germline V gene are SGHAT and FQDESV (reference sequence). The CDR3 is made up of 14 amino acids.

The rearrangement links TRBV5-1 to TRBJ2-7; unclear D gene. The V end lost 4 bases, the J end lost 5 bases, and 13 bases lay between the germline ends. The CDR3 covers 13 residues. CDR1 is SGHRS, CDR2 YFSETQ, per germline. The CDR3 sequence: CASSPESWDEQYF. The CDR3 DNA is TGCGCCAGCAGCCCGGAATCATGGGACGAGCAGTACTTC.

The chain combines TRBV4-3 with TRBJ2-7, with 14 positions matching TRBD2. The CDR3 extends over 17 amino acids. Germline loops: CDR1 LGHNA, CDR2 YSLEER. V was pared by 0 bases and J by 6 bases, with 7 bases of the junction left unmatched. The CDR3 nucleotides are TGCGCCAGCAGCCAAGATTGGGTGACTAGCGGGAGGGGCGAGCAGTACTTC. It encodes CASSQDWVTSGRGEQYF.

The chain has TRBV2 and TRBJ1-2; D is unresolved. CDR1 is SNHLY, CDR2 FYNNEI, per germline. The length of the CDR3 is 12 residues. V was clipped by 9 bases and J by 4 bases, with 12 bases between them. The CDR3 loop is CASSSSSYGYTF. In nucleotides, the CDR3 is TGTGCCAGTTCCAGTTCTAGCTATGGCTACACCTTC.

This chain uses TRBV4-1 with TRBJ2-2, with D unclear. The CDR3 runs to 12 residues. V was trimmed by 6 bases and J by 5 bases, leaving 7 bases between them. Germline assignment: CDR1 MGHRA and CDR2 YSYEKL. CDR3 amino acids: CASRLTTGELFF. The CDR3, as DNA: TGCGCCAGCAGACTCACTACCGGGGAGCTGTTTTTT.

This rearrangement joins TRBV6-1 to TRBJ1-2; 8 positions match TRBD1. V lost 3 bases and J lost 4; bases outside the gene matches: 7. Germline CDR1 MNHNS, CDR2 SASEGT. The CDR3 contains 15 residues. The CDR3 nucleotides are TGTGCCAGCAGTGATTACGGGACAGGTTCCTATGGCTACACCTTC. Its protein is CASSDYGTGSYGYTF.

The chain recombines TRBV13 with TRBJ2-7; D tentatively reads TRBD1 or TRBD2 (5 bases each). Trimming took 5 bases from V and 3 from J, leaving 20 bases between them. This CDR3 has 16 residues. Germline-derived CDR1 and CDR2 are PRHDT and FYEKMQ (reference sequence). The CDR3 DNA is TGTGCCAGCAGCCCCAGCCCCGGTTGGGGGTTCTACGAGCAGTACTTC. Its translation: CASSPSPGWGFYEQYF.

V gene TRBV7-9 combines with J gene TRBJ1-2; 7 positions agree with TRBD1. The CDR3 is made up of 17 amino acids. V lost 5 bases and J lost 2; bases outside the gene matches: 14. Germline V lookup: CDR1 SEHNR, CDR2 FQNEAQ (reference sequence). The CDR3 DNA reads as TGTGCCAGCAGCGATCAACCCGTTTTGACAGGGAACTATGGCTACACCTTC. It translates to CASSDQPVLTGNYGYTF.

This chain links TRBV28 with TRBJ2-7; perhaps TRBD2 as D (5 bases). CDR1 MDHEN and CDR2 SYDVKM come from the germline V gene. The V end was cut by 6 bases, the J end by 4 bases, with 13 bases between. The CDR3 consists of 13 residues. The CDR3 region has the DNA TGTGCCAGCAGAGCCCCCTGGGAGTACGAGCAGTACTTC. Its protein product is CASRAPWEYEQYF.

The chain uses TRBV9 and TRBJ2-3; 9 bases align to TRBD1. This CDR3 is built from 20 residues. Germline assignment: CDR1 SGDLS and CDR2 YYNGEE. The junction had 18 bases not matched to a gene; V was cut back by 4 bases and J by 0 bases. For the CDR3, the DNA is TGTGCCAGCAGCATAAGAATCGGGACAGGGTACCCACTTAGCACAGATACGCAGTATTTT. Protein sequence: CASSIRIGTGYPLSTDTQYF.

The chain recombines TRBV11-2 with TRBJ1-3, with TRBD1 matching over 8 bases. Unmatched junction bases numbered 3, after V lost 3 bases and J lost 2 bases. The CDR3 is 15 amino acids. Germline CDR1 reads SGHAT; CDR2 reads FQNNGV. The CDR3 reads CASSLGQAAGNTIYF. In DNA form, the CDR3 reads TGTGCCAGCAGCTTGGGACAGGCAGCTGGAAACACCATATATTTT. The full variable domain, its missing parts supplied by reference TRBV11-2 and TRBJ1-3, is EAGVAQSPRYKIIEKRQSVAFWCNPISGHATLYWYQQILGQGPKLLIQFQNNGVVDDSQLPKDRFSAERLKGVDSTLKIQPAKLEDSAVYLCASSLGQAAGNTIYFGEGSWLTVV.

This clone occurred once. Other DNA sequences in this sample translate to the same CDR3. V is TRBV27 and J is TRBJ1-3, with TRBD1 as a possible D gene (5 bases). V gave up 3 bases and J gave up 2 bases, with 8 bases separating them. This CDR3 region has 14 residues. CDR1 is MNHEY, CDR2 SMNVEV, per germline (reference sequence). CDR3 DNA: TGTGCCAGCAGTTTGCAGGGCGCTGGAAACACCATATATTTT. Its protein product is CASSLQGAGNTIYF.

The chain uses TRBV5-4 and TRBJ1-2, with TRBD1 matching 9 bases. Germline-derived CDR1 and CDR2 are SGHNT and YYREEE (reference sequence). The CDR3 is made up of 14 amino acids. V lost 4 bases, J lost 6 bases, and 7 bases stayed unmatched. As DNA, the CDR3 is TGTGCCAGCAGCCGACAGGGGGGAGGGGATGGCTACACCTTC. Its translation: CASSRQGGGDGYTF.

This clone appeared a few times. The chain carries TRBV7-6 and TRBJ1-1; D gene unclear. With 3 bases removed from V and 2 bases from J, the gap between germline ends came to 7 bases. The germline V gene has CDR1 SGHVS and CDR2 FNYEAQ. The CDR3 is made up of 13 amino acids. The CDR3 DNA reads as TGTGCCAGCAGCTTTTTGAAAAACACTGAAGCTTTCTTT. This gives the protein CASSFLKNTEAFF.

The chain uses TRBV28 and TRBJ2-2; the match to TRBD1 covers 7 bases. Trimming took 5 bases from V and 1 from J; bases not matched to a gene: 4. The CDR3 is made up of 15 amino acids. CDR1 and CDR2 (germline): MDHEN, SYDVKM. CDR3 sequence reads: CASSPGTENTGELFF. In DNA, the CDR3 is TGTGCCAGCAGTCCAGGGACAGAGAACACCGGGGAGCTGTTTTTT.